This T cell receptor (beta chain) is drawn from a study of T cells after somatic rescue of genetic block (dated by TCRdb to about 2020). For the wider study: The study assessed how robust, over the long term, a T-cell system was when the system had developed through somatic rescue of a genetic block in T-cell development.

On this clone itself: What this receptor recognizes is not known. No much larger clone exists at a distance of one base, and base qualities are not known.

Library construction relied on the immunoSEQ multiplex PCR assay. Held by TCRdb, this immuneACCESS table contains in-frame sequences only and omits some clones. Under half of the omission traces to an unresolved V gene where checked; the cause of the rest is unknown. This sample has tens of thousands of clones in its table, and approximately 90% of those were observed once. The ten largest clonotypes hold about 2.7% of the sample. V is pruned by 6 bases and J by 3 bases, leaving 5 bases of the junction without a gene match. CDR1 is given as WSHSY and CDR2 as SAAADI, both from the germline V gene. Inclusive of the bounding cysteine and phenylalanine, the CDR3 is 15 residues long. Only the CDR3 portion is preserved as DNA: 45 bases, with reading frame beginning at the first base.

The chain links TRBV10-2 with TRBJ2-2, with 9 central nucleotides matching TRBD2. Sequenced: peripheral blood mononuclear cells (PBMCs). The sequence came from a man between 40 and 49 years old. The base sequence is TGCGCCAGCAGGAGGGCGGGAGGGTACACCGGGGAGCTGTTTTTT. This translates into CASRRAGGYTGELFF.